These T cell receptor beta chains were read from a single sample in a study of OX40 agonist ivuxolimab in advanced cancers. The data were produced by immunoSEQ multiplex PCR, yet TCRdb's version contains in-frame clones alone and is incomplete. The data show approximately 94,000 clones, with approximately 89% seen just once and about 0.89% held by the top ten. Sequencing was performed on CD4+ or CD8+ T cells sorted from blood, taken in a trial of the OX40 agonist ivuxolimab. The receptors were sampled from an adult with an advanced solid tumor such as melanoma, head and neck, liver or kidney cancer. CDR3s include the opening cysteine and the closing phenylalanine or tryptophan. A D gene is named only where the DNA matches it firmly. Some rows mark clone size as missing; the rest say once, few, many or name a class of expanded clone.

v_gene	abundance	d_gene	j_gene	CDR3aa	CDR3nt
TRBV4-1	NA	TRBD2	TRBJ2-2	CASSLRFLPGLAGEVTGELFF	TGCGCCAGCAGCCTAAGATTTCTCCCGGGACTAGCGGGAGAGGTGACCGGGGAGCTGTTTTTT
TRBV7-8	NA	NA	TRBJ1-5	CASSLGSGDLNSFSNQPQHF	TGTGCCAGCAGCTTAGGAAGCGGGGACCTTAACTCTTTTAGCAATCAGCCCCAGCATTTT
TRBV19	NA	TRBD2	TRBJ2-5	CASRVGRLAGDQETQYF	TGTGCCAGTAGAGTGGGTCGCCTAGCGGGAGACCAAGAGACCCAGTACTTC
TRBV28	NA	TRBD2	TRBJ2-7	CASREPSGSLRGEQYF	TGTGCCAGCAGGGAGCCTAGCGGGAGTCTAAGGGGCGAGCAGTACTTC
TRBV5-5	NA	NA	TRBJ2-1	CASSRGDSYNEQFF	TGTGCCAGCAGCAGGGGGGACAGCTACAATGAGCAGTTCTTC
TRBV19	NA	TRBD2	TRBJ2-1	CASTLAGPPHEQFF	TGTGCCAGTACCTTAGCGGGACCACCCCATGAGCAGTTCTTC
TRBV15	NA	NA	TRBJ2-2	CATSRPRVAGELFF	TGTGCCACCAGCAGACCCCGGGTCGCCGGGGAGCTGTTTTTT
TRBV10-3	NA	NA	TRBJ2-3	CAIHGEFTDTQYF	TGTGCCATCCACGGGGAATTCACAGATACGCAGTATTTT
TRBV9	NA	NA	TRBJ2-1	CASSVAPTFRDNEQFF	TGTGCCAGCAGCGTAGCTCCGACTTTTAGGGACAATGAGCAGTTCTTC
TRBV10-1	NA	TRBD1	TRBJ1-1	CASVTGPNTEAFF	TGCGCCAGTGTGACAGGGCCGAACACTGAAGCTTTCTTT
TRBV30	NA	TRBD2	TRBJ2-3	CAWTSGRSTDTQYF	TGTGCCTGGACTAGCGGACGTAGCACAGATACGCAGTATTTT
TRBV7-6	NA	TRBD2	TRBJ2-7	CASSLDGRALYEQYF	TGTGCCAGCAGCTTAGACGGGAGGGCCCTGTACGAGCAGTACTTC
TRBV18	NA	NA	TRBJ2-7	CASSPRDYTRPYEQYF	TGTGCCAGCTCACCCCGGGATTACACCCGGCCCTACGAGCAGTACTTC
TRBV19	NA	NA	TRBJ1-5	CASSIGWRRRGNQPQHF	TGTGCCAGTAGTATAGGATGGAGACGGAGAGGCAATCAGCCCCAGCATTTT
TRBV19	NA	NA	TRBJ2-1	CASSILASYNEQFF	TGTGCCAGTAGTATACTAGCGAGCTACAATGAGCAGTTCTTC
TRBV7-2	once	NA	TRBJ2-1	CASSPWNRVRNEQFF	TGTGCCAGCAGCCCATGGAACAGGGTCCGCAATGAGCAGTTCTTC
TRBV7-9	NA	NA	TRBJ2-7	CASSLWTYEQYF	TGTGCCAGCAGTTTATGGACCTACGAGCAGTACTTC
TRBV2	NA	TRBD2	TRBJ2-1	CASMTGTSGRNEQFF	TGTGCCAGCATGACCGGGACTAGCGGGAGAAATGAGCAGTTCTTC
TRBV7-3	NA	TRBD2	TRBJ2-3	CASSSSGRLADTQYF	TGTGCCAGCAGCTCTAGCGGGAGGCTGGCAGATACGCAGTATTTT
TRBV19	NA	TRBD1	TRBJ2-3	CASSRGTGTDTQYF	TGTGCCAGTAGTAGGGGGACAGGGACCGATACGCAGTATTTT
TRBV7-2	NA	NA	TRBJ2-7	CASSLSGEVGEQYF	TGTGCCAGCAGCTTATCAGGGGAAGTGGGCGAGCAGTACTTC
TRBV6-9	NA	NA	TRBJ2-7	CASRTLTISYEQYF	TGTGCCAGCAGAACTTTGACCATCTCCTACGAGCAGTACTTC
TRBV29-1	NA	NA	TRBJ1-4	CSALPGHLAKTVF	TGCAGCGCCCTTCCCGGCCACCTGGCGAAAACTGTTTTT
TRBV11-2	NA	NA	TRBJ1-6	CASSRGGSVVSPLHF	TGTGCCAGCAGCCGCGGGGGATCGGTTGTCTCACCCCTCCACTTT
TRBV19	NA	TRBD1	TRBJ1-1	CASSAQGGGTEAFF	TGTGCCAGTAGTGCCCAGGGGGGCGGCACTGAAGCTTTCTTT
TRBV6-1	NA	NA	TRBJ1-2	CASSDPGIGGYTF	TGTGCCAGCAGTGACCCGGGAATTGGTGGCTACACCTTC
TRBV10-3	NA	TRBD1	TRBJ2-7	CAISEGWTGTGVF	TGTGCCATCAGTGAAGGGTGGACCGGGACAGGGGTTTTC
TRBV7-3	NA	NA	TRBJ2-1	CASSLLGMEQFF	TGTGCCAGCAGCTTATTGGGGATGGAGCAGTTCTTC
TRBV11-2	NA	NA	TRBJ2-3	CASRTTSTDTQYF	TGTGCCAGCAGAACTACTAGCACAGATACGCAGTATTTT
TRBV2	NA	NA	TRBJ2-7	CARRAENYYEQYF	TGTGCCAGACGGGCCGAAAACTACTACGAGCAGTACTTC
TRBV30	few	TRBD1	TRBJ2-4	CAWSEGQGKYF	TGTGCCTGGAGTGAGGGACAGGGGAAGTACTTC
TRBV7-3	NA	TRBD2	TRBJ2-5	CASSGGGEGTQYF	TGTGCCAGCAGCGGCGGGGGAGAGGGGACCCAGTACTTC
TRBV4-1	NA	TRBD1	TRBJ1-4	CASSQDRTGNEKLFF	TGCGCCAGCAGCCAAGATAGGACAGGGAATGAAAAACTGTTTTTT
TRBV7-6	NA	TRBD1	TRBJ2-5	CASRLQTGPQYF	TGTGCCAGCAGACTACAGACAGGGCCACAGTACTTC
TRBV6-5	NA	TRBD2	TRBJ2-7	CASSPPGLAGYEQYF	TGTGCCAGCAGCCCCCCCGGACTAGCGGGCTACGAGCAGTACTTC
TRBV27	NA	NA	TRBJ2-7	CASSGSRAQGEQYF	TGTGCCAGCAGTGGGTCTCGGGCTCAAGGGGAGCAGTACTTC
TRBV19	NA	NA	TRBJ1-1	CASTPVLMNTEAFF	TGTGCCAGTACCCCGGTGTTAATGAACACTGAAGCTTTCTTT
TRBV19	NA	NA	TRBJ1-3	CASSIGSPPGNTIYF	TGTGCCAGTAGTATAGGATCCCCGCCTGGAAACACCATATATTTT
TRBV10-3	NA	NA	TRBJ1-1	CAISVSGYTEAFF	TGTGCCATCAGTGTATCGGGTTACACTGAAGCTTTCTTT
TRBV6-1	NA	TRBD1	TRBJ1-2	CASSESGQEALYGYTF	TGTGCCAGCAGTGAATCCGGACAGGAGGCTCTCTATGGCTACACCTTC
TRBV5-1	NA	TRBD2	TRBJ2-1	CASSLSGGRGFDEQFF	TGCGCCAGCAGCTTGTCGGGCGGGAGGGGGTTCGATGAGCAGTTCTTC
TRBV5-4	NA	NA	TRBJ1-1	CASSFQITSNTEAFF	TGTGCCAGCAGCTTCCAAATAACCTCGAACACTGAAGCTTTCTTT